A selection of T cell receptor beta chains follows, all from one sample in a study of T cell responses to AZD1222 COVID-19 vaccine. Profiled with immunoSEQ multiplex PCR; TCRdb holds only in-frame clones, not every one. The sample lists 85,000 to 120,000 clones; roughly 86% were seen once. The sample consisted of peripheral blood, taken on day 0 of AZD1222 vaccination. The receptors derive from an adult in good health. The CDR3 runs from the conserved cysteine through the conserved F or W. A D gene is named only where the DNA matches it firmly. The size entry is marked missing in some rows and otherwise reads once, few, many or a size class.

J,size,D,V,CDR3,DNA
TRBJ1-1,-,-,TRBV28,CASKGGGTENTEAFF,TGTGCCAGCAAAGGGGGGGGAACAGAGAACACTGAAGCTTTCTTT
TRBJ1-2,-,-,TRBV10-3,CAISESKSIYGYTF,TGTGCCATCAGTGAGTCGAAATCCATCTATGGCTACACCTTC
TRBJ2-7,-,-,TRBV3-1/TRBV3-2,CASSQEGLSYEQYF,TGTGCCAGCAGCCAAGAAGGGTTATCCTACGAGCAGTACTTC
TRBJ1-3,-,-,TRBV10-3,CAISGQQGGNTIYF,TGTGCCATCAGTGGACAACAGGGTGGAAACACCATATATTTT
TRBJ2-1,-,TRBD1,TRBV2,CASRGQGYNEQFF,TGTGCCAGCAGGGGACAGGGCTACAATGAGCAGTTCTTC
TRBJ2-5,-,-,TRBV7-2,CASSLTTAGETQYF,TGTGCCAGCAGCCTCACTACCGCCGGGGAGACCCAGTACTTC
TRBJ2-7,-,-,TRBV27,CASSENGQSGGYEQYF,TGTGCCAGCTCAGAGAATGGACAGTCCGGGGGCTACGAGCAGTACTTC
TRBJ1-5,-,TRBD1,TRBV6-5,CASSPQGAGQPQHF,TGTGCCAGCAGTCCACAGGGGGCGGGTCAGCCCCAGCATTTT
TRBJ2-2,once,TRBD2,TRBV9,CASSAHGGGANTGELFF,TGTGCCAGCAGCGCCCACGGCGGGGGGGCGAACACCGGGGAGCTGTTTTTT
TRBJ1-5,-,-,TRBV6-1,CASSEKTQPQHF,TGTGCCAGCAGTGAAAAAACTCAGCCCCAGCATTTT
TRBJ2-7,few,TRBD1,TRBV30,CAWSGRTGYEQYF,TGTGCCTGGAGTGGACGGACAGGTTACGAGCAGTACTTC
TRBJ1-5,-,-,TRBV10-2,CASSESGGENQPQHF,TGCGCCAGCAGTGAGTCGGGGGGAGAGAATCAGCCCCAGCATTTT
TRBJ1-1,-,-,TRBV19,CASSIVAENTEAFF,TGTGCCAGTAGTATAGTGGCAGAGAACACTGAAGCTTTCTTT